Listed below are T cell receptor beta chains from one sample, sequenced in a study of control samples from healthy donors and cancer patients. Only in-frame clones appear in the TCRdb table, and some are missing; sequencing was by immunoSEQ multiplex PCR. The sample includes about 130,000 clones, around 92% of them seen just once. Sequenced sample: PBMCs. These receptors originate from a man older than 75 with head and neck cancer. Both conserved end residues are part of each CDR3. Each record gives: V gene, J gene, CDR3 protein.

TRBV16	TRBJ1-1	CASSHRTRNTVMNTEAFF
TRBV5-8	TRBJ1-5	CASSLGQGRGQPQHF
TRBV6-2/TRBV6-3	TRBJ2-3	CASSYSTSGTSTDTQYF
TRBV9	TRBJ2-3	CASSVLVADTQYF
TRBV3-1/TRBV3-2	TRBJ2-7	CASSQWNEQYF
TRBV4-2	TRBJ1-1	CASSQGPGLGFRAFF
TRBV27	TRBJ2-2	CASKGLGLGENTGELFF
TRBV2	TRBJ2-5	CASSRLQGGETQYF
TRBV6-5	TRBJ2-1	CASSRTGYNEQFF
TRBV28	TRBJ2-4	CASSVQTIQYF
TRBV29-1	TRBJ1-1	CSGRPRQGGPTEAFF
TRBV6-1	TRBJ1-4	CASSDGQDPEKLFF
TRBV4-3	TRBJ2-6	CASSQDSRGAGANVLTF
TRBV10-3	TRBJ1-4	CAISDTGTGYEKLFF
TRBV5-1	TRBJ2-3	CASSLDLAGAGDTQYF
TRBV18	TRBJ2-5	CASSPPPQETQYF
TRBV6-5	TRBJ1-1	CASRRQDWDTEAFF
TRBV12-5	TRBJ2-7	CASGSYYEQYF
TRBV4-3	TRBJ2-7	CASSQKWGSSYEQYF
TRBV7-2	TRBJ2-7	CASSSSGLAGGQYEQYF
TRBV7-2	TRBJ2-1	CASSWTSSYYNEQFF
TRBV5-1	TRBJ2-2	CASSLDRVRTGELFF
TRBV30	TRBJ1-2	CAWSAGFMEDGYTF
TRBV11-2	TRBJ2-7	CASSYRQSSGISYEQYF
TRBV4-1	TRBJ2-7	CASSLKTGQGPAYEQYF
TRBV4-2	TRBJ1-4	CASSQDRGGEKLFF
TRBV7-2	TRBJ2-7	CASNNGRPTFF
TRBV18	TRBJ2-2	CASSPRVGELFF
TRBV5-1	TRBJ2-1	CASSSQWRGNSEQFF
TRBV23-1	TRBJ1-5	CASSHREGQPYQPQHF
TRBV6-1	TRBJ2-4	CASSEKNGGESKNIQYF
TRBV19	TRBJ2-2	CASSNTGYTGELFF
TRBV20-1	TRBJ2-3	CSASPGQFTDTQYF
TRBV5-1	TRBJ2-7	CASSLSTSLEQYF
TRBV5-4	TRBJ2-5	CASSQGRETQYF
TRBV3-1/TRBV3-2	TRBJ2-7	CASSPRQGVYEQYF
TRBV6-2/TRBV6-3	TRBJ2-1	CASSRPGFSYNEQFF
TRBV19	TRBJ2-3	CASSIGRYTDTQYF
TRBV5-1	TRBJ2-5	CASSPQGAQETQYF
TRBV27	TRBJ2-4	CASSPHGGVGGNIQYF
TRBV13	TRBJ2-7	CASSLGPGQGAHEQYF
TRBV5-8	TRBJ1-5	CASSSTSGSNQPQHF